This note documents a single T cell receptor (beta chain) sequence. The data belong to a study of T cell responses to AZD1222 COVID-19 vaccine. Clones were read by immunoSEQ multiplex PCR, and TCRdb kept only the in-frame ones, dropping some. Altogether 90,000 to 100,000 clones are present, approximately 88% being singletons, with the ten largest covering about 14%. CDR1 is WNHNN, CDR2 SYGVQD, per germline (reference sequence). The CDR3 runs to 16 residues. V gave up 8 bases and J gave up 5 bases; unmatched junction bases: 14. This sequence originates from an adult who received the AZD1222 COVID-19 vaccine. The sample consisted of peripheral blood, taken 28 days after the second AZD1222 dose. The V call is TRBV10-1, the J call TRBJ2-2, with TRBD1 matching over 7 bases. In DNA, the CDR3 is TGCGCCAGCCCTCGAATAGGACAGGATCGTACCGGGGAGCTGTTTTTT. Amino acid sequence: CASPRIGQDRTGELFF.